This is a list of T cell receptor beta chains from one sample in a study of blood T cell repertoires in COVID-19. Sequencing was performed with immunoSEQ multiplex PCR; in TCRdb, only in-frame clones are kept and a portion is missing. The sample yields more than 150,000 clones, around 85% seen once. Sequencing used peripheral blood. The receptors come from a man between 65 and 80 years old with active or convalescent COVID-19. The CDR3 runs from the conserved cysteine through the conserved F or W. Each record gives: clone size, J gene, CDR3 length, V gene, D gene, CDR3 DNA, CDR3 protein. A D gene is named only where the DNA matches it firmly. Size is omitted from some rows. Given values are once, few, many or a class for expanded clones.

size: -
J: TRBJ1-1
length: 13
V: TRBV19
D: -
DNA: TGTGCCAGTAGTATATCCACGCGTGCCGAAGCTTTCTTT
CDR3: CASSISTRAEAFF

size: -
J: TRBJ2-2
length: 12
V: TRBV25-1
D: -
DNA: TGTGCCAGCACCCAACAGGGAGGGGAGCTGTTTTTT
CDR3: CASTQQGGELFF

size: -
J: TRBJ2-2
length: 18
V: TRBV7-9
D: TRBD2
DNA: TGTGCCAGCAGCTCCGATAGCGGGAGGGCCAGTTGGAGCGGGGAGCTGTTTTTT
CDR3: CASSSDSGRASWSGELFF

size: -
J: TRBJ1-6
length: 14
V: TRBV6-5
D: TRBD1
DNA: TGTGCCAGCAGCCAGGGACAGTATAATTCACCCCTCCACTTT
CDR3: CASSQGQYNSPLHF

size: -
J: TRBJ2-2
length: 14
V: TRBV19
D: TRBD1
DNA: TGTGCCAGTAACAGGGGGTGGGACACCGGGGAGCTGTTTTTT
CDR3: CASNRGWDTGELFF

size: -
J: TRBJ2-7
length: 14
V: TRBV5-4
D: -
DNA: TGTGCCAGCAGCGCCATCGCGGGAACCTACGAGCAGTACTTC
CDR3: CASSAIAGTYEQYF

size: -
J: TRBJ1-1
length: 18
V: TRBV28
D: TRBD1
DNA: TGTGCCAGCAGCCCAGCGGACAGGGGGGTATCGGGGGACACTGAAGCTTTCTTT
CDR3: CASSPADRGVSGDTEAFF

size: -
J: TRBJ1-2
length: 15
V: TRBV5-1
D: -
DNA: TGCGCCAGCAGCTCTGGTGGCTCTTCTAACTATGGCTACACCTTC
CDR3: CASSSGGSSNYGYTF

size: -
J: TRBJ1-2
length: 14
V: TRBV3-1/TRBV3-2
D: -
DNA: TGTGCCAGCAGCCAAGAGGACATCGCCTATGGCTACACCTTC
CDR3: CASSQEDIAYGYTF

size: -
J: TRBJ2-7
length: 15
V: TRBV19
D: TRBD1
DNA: TGTGCCAGTAGTTACTACGGGACAGAAGCCTACGAGCAGTACTTC
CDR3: CASSYYGTEAYEQYF

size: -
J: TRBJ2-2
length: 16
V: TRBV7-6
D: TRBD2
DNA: TGTGCCAGCAGCTTATTTGCGGGGGGTACCACCGGGGAGCTGTTTTTT
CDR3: CASSLFAGGTTGELFF

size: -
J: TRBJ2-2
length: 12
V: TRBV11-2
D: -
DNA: TGTGCCAGCAGCTTAGAAATAGGGGAGCTGTTTTTT
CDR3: CASSLEIGELFF

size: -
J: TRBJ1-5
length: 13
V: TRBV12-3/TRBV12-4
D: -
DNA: TGTGCCAGCAGTTTAGGAGGGCTTCAGCCCCAGCATTTT
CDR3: CASSLGGLQPQHF

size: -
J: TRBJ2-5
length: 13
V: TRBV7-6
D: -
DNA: TGTGCCAGCAGCGCGAGACACGGAGAGACCCAGTACTTC
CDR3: CASSARHGETQYF

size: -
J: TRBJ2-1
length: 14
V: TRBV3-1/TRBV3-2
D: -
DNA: TGTGCCAGCAGCCAAGGGCCAGCGTACAATGAGCAGTTCTTC
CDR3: CASSQGPAYNEQFF

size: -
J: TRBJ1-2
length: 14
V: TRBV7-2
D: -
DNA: TGTGCCAGCAGCCCCCGCGGTTCGGGTAATGGCTACACCTTC
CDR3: CASSPRGSGNGYTF

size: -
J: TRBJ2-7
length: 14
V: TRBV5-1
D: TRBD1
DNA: TGCGCCAGCAGCTTCGACAGGGGGCGACCCGAGCAGTACTTC
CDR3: CASSFDRGRPEQYF

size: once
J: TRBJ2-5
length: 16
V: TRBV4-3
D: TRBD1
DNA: TGCGCCAGCAGCCAAGGCGGGACAGGGCGGCGGGAGACCCAGTACTTC
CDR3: CASSQGGTGRRETQYF

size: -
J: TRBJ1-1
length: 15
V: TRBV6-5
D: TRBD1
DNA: TGTGCCAGCAGTTACGGTACAGGGGTGGGGACTGAAGCTTTCTTT
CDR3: CASSYGTGVGTEAFF

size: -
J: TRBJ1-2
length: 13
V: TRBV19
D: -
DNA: TGTGCCAGTAGTATCAGGCCCAACTATGGCTACACCTTC
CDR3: CASSIRPNYGYTF

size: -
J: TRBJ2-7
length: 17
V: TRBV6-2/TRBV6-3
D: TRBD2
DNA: TGTGCCAGCAGTAAGATATCGACTAGCGGGGGCCCCTGGGAGCAGTACTTC
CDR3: CASSKISTSGGPWEQYF

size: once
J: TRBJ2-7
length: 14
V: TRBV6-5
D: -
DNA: TGTGCCAGCAGTTATTGGGCAGGGTACCACGAGCAGTACTTC
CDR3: CASSYWAGYHEQYF

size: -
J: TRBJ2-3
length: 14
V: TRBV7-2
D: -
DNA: TGTGCCAGCAGCCTTCCGGAGGGCACAGATACGCAGTATTTT
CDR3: CASSLPEGTDTQYF

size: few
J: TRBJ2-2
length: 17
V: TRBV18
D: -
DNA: TGTGCCAGCTCACCACCGAACAGCCCACCGAACACCGGGGAGCTGTTTTTT
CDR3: CASSPPNSPPNTGELFF

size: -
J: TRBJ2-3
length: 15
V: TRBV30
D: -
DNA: TGTGCCTGGAGTCGGGGGGCGGGGAGCACAGATACGCAGTATTTT
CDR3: CAWSRGAGSTDTQYF

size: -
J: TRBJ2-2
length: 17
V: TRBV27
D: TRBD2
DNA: TGTGCCAGCAGACAACTAGCGGGGGACTTGAACACCGGGGAGCTGTTTTTT
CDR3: CASRQLAGDLNTGELFF

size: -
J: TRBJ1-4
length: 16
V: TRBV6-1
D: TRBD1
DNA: TGTGCCAGCAGTGTCGGGACAGGGGCAACTAATGAAAAACTGTTTTTT
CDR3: CASSVGTGATNEKLFF

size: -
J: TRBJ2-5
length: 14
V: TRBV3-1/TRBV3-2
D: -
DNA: TGTGCCAGCAGCCAAGGACTACCACAAGAGACCCAGTACTTC
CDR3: CASSQGLPQETQYF

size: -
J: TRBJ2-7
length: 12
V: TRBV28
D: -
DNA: TGTGCCACCGGGGGTAGCTCCTACGAGCAGTACTTC
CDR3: CATGGSSYEQYF

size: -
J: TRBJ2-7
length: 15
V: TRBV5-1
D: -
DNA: TGCGCCAGCAGCCCAGGGTTCGGGGGTTTCGACGAGCAGTACTTC
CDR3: CASSPGFGGFDEQYF

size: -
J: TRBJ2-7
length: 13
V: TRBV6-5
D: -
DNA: TGTGCCAGCAGAGAGACAGGGAGGTACGAGCAGTACTTC
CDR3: CASRETGRYEQYF

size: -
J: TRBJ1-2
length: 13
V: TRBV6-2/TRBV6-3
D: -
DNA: TGTGCCAGCAGTTCCAGGGTGAACTATGGCTACACCTTC
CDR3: CASSSRVNYGYTF

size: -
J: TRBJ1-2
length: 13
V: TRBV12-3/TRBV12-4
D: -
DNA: TGTGCCAGCAGTTTTAGTCGCTTGAAGGGCTACACCTTC
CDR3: CASSFSRLKGYTF

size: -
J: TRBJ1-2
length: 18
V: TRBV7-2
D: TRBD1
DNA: TGTGCCAGCAGCTTAACCTACCCAAGCGAGACAGGGCCCTATGGCTACACCTTC
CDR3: CASSLTYPSETGPYGYTF

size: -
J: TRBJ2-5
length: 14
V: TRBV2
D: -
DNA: TGTGCCAGCAGTGGCCCAGGGGGGTCAGAGACCCAGTACTTC
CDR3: CASSGPGGSETQYF

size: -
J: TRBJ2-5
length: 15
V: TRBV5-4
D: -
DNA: TGTGCCAGCAGCCCAACGCAGGGGGGACGGGAGACCCAGTACTTC
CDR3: CASSPTQGGRETQYF

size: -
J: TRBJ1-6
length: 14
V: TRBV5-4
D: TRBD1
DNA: TGTGCCAGCAGCCCTGGACAGGGAGGTTCACCCCTCCACTTT
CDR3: CASSPGQGGSPLHF

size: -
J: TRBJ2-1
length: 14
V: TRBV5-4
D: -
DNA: TGTGCCAGCAGCTTAAGGGAGCTGGAACATGAGCAGTTCTTC
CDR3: CASSLRELEHEQFF

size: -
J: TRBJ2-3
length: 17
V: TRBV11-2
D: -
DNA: TGTGCCAGCAGCTTCCGGCAGGACACGATAAACACAGATACGCAGTATTTT
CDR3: CASSFRQDTINTDTQYF

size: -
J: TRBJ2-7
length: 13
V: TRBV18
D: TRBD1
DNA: TGTGCCAGCTCACCCGGACAGGGGGCCGAGCAGTACTTC
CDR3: CASSPGQGAEQYF

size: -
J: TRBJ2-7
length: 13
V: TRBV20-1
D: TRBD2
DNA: TGCAGTGCTAGTCCGGGACTAGCGGGTTCCCAGTACTTC
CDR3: CSASPGLAGSQYF

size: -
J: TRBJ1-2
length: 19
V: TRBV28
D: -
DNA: TGTGCCAGCAGGGACTACTGGACTGGAGACAGAGATAGTAACTATGGCTACACCTTC
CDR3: CASRDYWTGDRDSNYGYTF

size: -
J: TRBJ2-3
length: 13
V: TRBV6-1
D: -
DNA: TGTGCCAGCAGTGAAGTGTACACAGATACGCAGTATTTT
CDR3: CASSEVYTDTQYF

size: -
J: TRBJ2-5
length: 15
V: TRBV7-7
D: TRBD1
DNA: TGTGCTAGCAGCCTCGACAGGGGTGGTACAGAGACCCAGTACTTC
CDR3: CASSLDRGGTETQYF

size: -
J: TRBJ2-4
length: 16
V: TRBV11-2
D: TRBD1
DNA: TGTGCCAGCAGCTGGGGACAGGGCTTGAGAAAAAACATTCAGTACTTC
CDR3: CASSWGQGLRKNIQYF

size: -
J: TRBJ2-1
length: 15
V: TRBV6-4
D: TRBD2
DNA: TGTGCCAGCAGTATCGGCCTAGCGGACTACAATGAGCAGTTCTTC
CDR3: CASSIGLADYNEQFF